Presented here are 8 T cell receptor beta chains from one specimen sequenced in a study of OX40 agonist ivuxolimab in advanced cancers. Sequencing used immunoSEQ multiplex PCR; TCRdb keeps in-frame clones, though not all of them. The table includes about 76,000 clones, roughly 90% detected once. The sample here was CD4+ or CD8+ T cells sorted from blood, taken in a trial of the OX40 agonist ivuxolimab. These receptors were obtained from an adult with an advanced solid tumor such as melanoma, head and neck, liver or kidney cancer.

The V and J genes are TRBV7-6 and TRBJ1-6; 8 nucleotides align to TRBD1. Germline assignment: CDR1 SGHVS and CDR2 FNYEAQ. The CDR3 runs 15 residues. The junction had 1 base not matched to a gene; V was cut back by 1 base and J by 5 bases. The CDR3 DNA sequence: TGTGCCAGCAGCTTAGGGGACAGGAATAATTCACCCCTCCACTTT. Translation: CASSLGDRNNSPLHF.

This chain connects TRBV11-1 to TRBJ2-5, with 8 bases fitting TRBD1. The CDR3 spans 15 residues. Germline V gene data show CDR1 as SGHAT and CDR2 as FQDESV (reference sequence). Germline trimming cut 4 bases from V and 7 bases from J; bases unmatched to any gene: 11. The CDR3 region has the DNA TGTGCCAGCAGCTCAGACAGGGGTGGAGGGGCGACCCAGTACTTC. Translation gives CASSSDRGGGATQYF.

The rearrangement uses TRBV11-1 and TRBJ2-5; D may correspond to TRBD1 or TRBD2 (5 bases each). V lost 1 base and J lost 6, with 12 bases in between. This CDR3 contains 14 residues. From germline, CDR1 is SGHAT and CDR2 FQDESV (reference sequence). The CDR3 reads CASSLGGAQKTQYF. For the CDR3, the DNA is TGTGCCAGCAGCTTAGGAGGGGCGCAGAAGACCCAGTACTTC.

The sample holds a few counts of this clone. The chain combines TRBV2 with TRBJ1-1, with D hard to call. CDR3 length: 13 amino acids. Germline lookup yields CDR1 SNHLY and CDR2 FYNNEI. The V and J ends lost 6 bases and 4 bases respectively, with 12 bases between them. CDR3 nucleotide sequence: TGTGCCAGCAGGCAGGAGATCTTCACTGAAGCTTTCTTT. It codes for CASRQEIFTEAFF.

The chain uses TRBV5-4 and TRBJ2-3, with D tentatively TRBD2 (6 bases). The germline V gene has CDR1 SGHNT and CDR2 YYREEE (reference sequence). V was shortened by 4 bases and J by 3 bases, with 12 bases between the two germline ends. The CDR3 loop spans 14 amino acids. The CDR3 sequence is CASSPGTQTDTQYF. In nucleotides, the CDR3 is TGTGCCAGCAGCCCCGGGACTCAGACAGATACGCAGTATTTT.

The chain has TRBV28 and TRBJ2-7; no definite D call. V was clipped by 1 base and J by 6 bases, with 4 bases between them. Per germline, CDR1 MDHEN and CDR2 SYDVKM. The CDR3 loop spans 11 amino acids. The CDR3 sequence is CASSLFREQYF. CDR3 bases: TGTGCCAGCAGTTTATTTCGCGAGCAGTACTTC.

The DNA for the CDR3 is TGTGCCAGCAGCTCTTGGGACGCTTTATACGAGCAGTACTTC. Residues: CASSSWDALYEQYF. The V and J genes are TRBV7-9 and TRBJ2-7; D possibly matches TRBD1 or TRBD2 (5 bases each). Trimming left V 4 bases short and J 4 bases short, with 14 bases between. The CDR3 runs 14 residues. The germline V gene encodes CDR1 SEHNR and CDR2 FQNEAQ (reference sequence).

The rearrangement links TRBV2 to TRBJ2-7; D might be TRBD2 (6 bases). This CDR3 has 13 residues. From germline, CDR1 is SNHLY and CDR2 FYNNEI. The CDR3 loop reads CASLADGTYEQYF. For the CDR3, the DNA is TGTGCATCCTTAGCGGACGGAACCTACGAGCAGTACTTC.